One and the same sample provided the 25 T cell receptor beta chains below, sequenced in a study of CD8+CD57+ T cells in acquired aplastic anemia. Whoever was chosen for sequencing had shown CD8+CD57+ cell expansion by flow cytometry. Genomic DNA constituted the template upon which TCR beta VDJ and CDR3 profiling was performed. From the reads, TCRdb called clonotypes with MiXCR, one entry per CDR3 protein. The table has just over 200,000 distinct CDR3 sequences, 50% to 70% seen once. What was sequenced was sorted CD4+, CD8+, or CD8+CD57+ T cells (not recorded which) from PBMCs. These TCRs come from a human donor with aplastic anemia.

The chain links TRBV29-1 to TRBJ1-1; weak D call: TRBD1 (5 bases). V was pared by 4 bases and J by 5 bases, with 11 bases between. This CDR3 comprises 12 residues. Per the germline V gene, CDR1 is SQVTM and CDR2 is ANQGSEA. DNA of the CDR3: TGCAGCGTTGGGCTGGGGGGTACTGAAGCTTTCTTT. Residues: CSVGLGGTEAFF.

This clonotype was picked up a small number of times. The chain has TRBV7-2 and TRBJ2-3; D is unclear. V was cut by 3 bases and J by 2 bases, with 12 bases left in between. The CDR3 totals 15 residues. CDR1 and CDR2 from the germline V gene are SGHTA and FQGNSA. The CDR3 is CASSFRAGYTDTQYF. The DNA of the CDR3 is TGTGCCAGCAGCTTCCGGGCAGGCTACACAGATACGCAGTATTTT.

The CDR3 here is CASSQGYEQFF. Here the CDR3 DNA reads TGTGCCAGCAGCCAAGGATATGAGCAGTTCTTC. V gene TRBV7-9 combines with J gene TRBJ2-1; D remains unclear. This CDR3 is 11 amino acids long. V was shortened by 5 bases and J by 8 bases, with 7 bases between the two germline ends. Germline V gene sequence: CDR1 SEHNR, CDR2 FQNEAQ (reference sequence).

This clonotype has just a few counts. The chain combines TRBV15 with TRBJ1-2; maybe TRBD1 (5 bases). The CDR3 sequence is 15 residues long. CDR1 and CDR2 (germline): LNHNV, YYDKDF (reference sequence). Trimming took 0 bases from V and 4 from J, leaving 12 bases between them. The CDR3 sequence is CATSRDLQASYGYTF. The CDR3 nucleotides are TGTGCCACCAGCAGAGATTTACAGGCCAGCTATGGCTACACCTTC.

Written as DNA, the CDR3 is TGTGCCAGCAGCCAAGAGCAAGCGGGAGAAGAGACCCAGTACTTC. Protein product: CASSQEQAGEETQYF. The rearrangement links TRBV14 to TRBJ2-5; 8 bases map to TRBD2. Trimming took 0 bases from V and 3 from J; bases not matched to a gene: 3. The germline CDR1 and CDR2 sequences are SGHDN and FVKESK. The CDR3 runs 15 residues.

The genes are TRBV7-6 and TRBJ2-5; D could derive from TRBD1 or TRBD2 (7 bases each). CDR1 is SGHVS, CDR2 FNYEAQ, per germline. V gave up 2 bases and J gave up 5 bases, with 15 bases separating them. The CDR3 is 15 residues long. The CDR3 spells CASSLRRGGAETQYF. Written as DNA, the CDR3 is TGTGCCAGCAGCTTACGCAGGGGGGGAGCGGAGACCCAGTACTTC.

This chain connects TRBV5-1 to TRBJ2-6, with TRBD1 matching 7 bases. Unmatched junction bases numbered 4, after V lost 0 bases and J lost 1 base. The CDR3 spans 17 residues. Germline assignment: CDR1 SGHRS and CDR2 YFSETQ. The CDR3 here is CASSLDAGGSGANVLTF. The CDR3 DNA follows: TGCGCCAGCAGCTTGGATGCAGGGGGATCTGGGGCCAACGTCCTGACTTTC.

The rearrangement links TRBV9 to TRBJ2-3, with a tentative D call TRBD2 (7 bases). This CDR3 is built from 16 residues. The germline V and J ends were trimmed by 2 bases and 6 bases, with 19 bases remaining between them. CDR1 and CDR2 (germline): SGDLS, YYNGEE. The CDR3 DNA is TGTGCCAGCAGCGTGGGGGCCGGGACTACCGTGGATACGCAGTATTTT. The encoded protein is CASSVGAGTTVDTQYF.

This clonotype came up once. A much larger clone sits a single nucleotide away, making a read error possible. V is TRBV5-1 and J is TRBJ2-1, with D perhaps matching TRBD2 (7 bases). Germline V CDR1 and CDR2: SGHRS, YFSETQ. This CDR3 contains 17 residues. CDR3 sequence (DNA): TGCGCCAGCAGCCCGAAGGGGGGGCTAAGCTCCTACAATGAGCAGCTCTTC. This sequence encodes CASSPKGGLSSYNEQLF.

The V gene is TRBV15, the J gene TRBJ2-3; D possibly corresponds to TRBD2 (5 bases). The CDR3 consists of 16 residues. Between the trimmed V and J ends, which lost 0 bases and 2 bases, there was a span of 12 bases. The germline V gene encodes CDR1 LNHNV and CDR2 YYDKDF (reference sequence). The DNA of the CDR3 is TGTGCCACCAGCAGAGATCCTGGGCGGGTCACAGATACGCAGTATTTT. It translates to CATSRDPGRVTDTQYF.

The chain recombines TRBV7-6 with TRBJ2-7; 7 positions agree with TRBD1. V gave up 5 bases and J gave up 0 bases; unmatched junction bases: 4. CDR1 is SGHVS and CDR2 is FNYEAQ in the germline V gene. The CDR3 totals 14 residues. This CDR3 is CASSLRDSSYEQYF. DNA of the CDR3: TGTGCCAGCAGCCTCCGGGACAGCTCCTACGAGCAGTACTTC.

The chain couples TRBV20-1 to TRBJ2-5, with D unresolved. Between the trimmed V and J ends, which lost 2 bases and 5 bases, there was a span of 12 bases. CDR1 DFQATT and CDR2 SNEGSKA come from the germline V gene (reference sequence). This CDR3 comprises 13 residues. The CDR3 DNA is TGCAGTGCTAGAATACGCGCGGAGGAGACCCAGTACTTC. It specifies CSARIRAEETQYF.

The chain uses TRBV10-3 and TRBJ2-3, with D possibly matching TRBD1 (5 bases). This CDR3 comprises 13 residues. The germline V and J ends were trimmed by 9 bases and 4 bases, with 14 bases remaining between them. The germline V gene has CDR1 ENHRY and CDR2 SYGVKD. DNA of the CDR3: TGTGCCATGAGCGATGGGGCCCCAGATACGCAGTATTTT. Residues: CAMSDGAPDTQYF.

As DNA, the CDR3 is TGTGCCAGCAGCTTGGAGGACAGGGGTAGTGGCTACACCTTC. Translation gives CASSLEDRGSGYTF. The V call is TRBV5-4, the J call TRBJ1-2; the match to TRBD1 covers 9 bases. Per germline, CDR1 SGHNT and CDR2 YYREEE (reference sequence). The CDR3 consists of 14 residues. Losses at the gene ends were 0 bases for V and 7 bases for J; bases not matched to a gene: 4.

V gene TRBV29-1 combines with J gene TRBJ2-6; D may match TRBD1 or TRBD2 (5 bases each). The V end was cut by 4 bases, the J end by 0 bases, with 13 bases between. Germline CDR1 and CDR2: SQVTM and ANQGSEA. The CDR3 extends over 16 amino acids. The CDR3 DNA sequence: TGCAGCGTTGCCGACGAGGGGAGCTCTGGGGCCAACGTCCTGACTTTC. It translates to CSVADEGSSGANVLTF.

In this sample, this clonotype turned up a few times. This chain links TRBV7-3 with TRBJ2-3; D is perhaps TRBD1 (6 bases). Deletions cut 1 base from V and 4 bases from J, with 6 bases between. Looked up from germline, CDR1 is SGHTA and CDR2 is FQGTGA. The CDR3 is made up of 13 amino acids. CDR3 DNA sequence: TGTGCCAGCAGCTTAAAGGGGGCAGATACGCAGTATTTT. This gives the protein CASSLKGADTQYF. Full variable domain (missing parts from reference TRBV7-3 and TRBJ2-3): GAGVSQTPSNKVTEKGKYVELRCDPISGHTALYWYRQSLGQGPEFLIYFQGTGAADDSGLPNDRFFAVRPEGSVSTLKIQRTERGDSAVYLCASSLKGADTQYFGPGTRLTVL.

The sample holds many counts of this clonotype. This CDR3 is CASSPGTDASYEQYF. The CDR3 DNA follows: TGTGCCAGCAGCCCCGGGACAGACGCTTCCTACGAGCAGTACTTC. V and J are TRBV7-9 and TRBJ2-7; the match to TRBD1 covers 7 bases. The CDR3 runs 15 residues. The germline gives CDR1 SEHNR, CDR2 FQNEAQ (reference sequence). Trimming at V came to 5 bases and at J to 1 base, leaving 8 bases not matched to a gene.

This clonotype was recorded many times. The chain has TRBV5-5 and TRBJ1-1; no definite D call. The germline V gene has CDR1 SGHKS and CDR2 YYEKEE (reference sequence). There are 13 residues in the CDR3. Trimming pared 4 bases from V and 4 bases from J, leaving 11 bases between. For the CDR3, the DNA is TGTGCCAGCAGCCTAGACACAGCCACTGAAGCTTTCTTT. As protein: CASSLDTATEAFF.

The chain has TRBV5-1 and TRBJ2-2, with D perhaps TRBD1 or TRBD2 (5 bases each). Between the trimmed V and J ends, which lost 4 bases and 4 bases, there was a span of 17 bases. The CDR3 length is 16 residues. Germline V gene sequence: CDR1 SGHRS, CDR2 YFSETQ. The chain's CDR3 is CASSPVFRGGTGELFF. DNA for the CDR3: TGCGCCAGCAGCCCAGTATTTCGGGGCGGCACCGGGGAGCTGTTTTTT.

The genes are TRBV20-1 and TRBJ2-7; TRBD1 matches 9 bases. The V gene end was trimmed by 4 bases and the J gene end by 5 bases; junction bases not matched to a gene: 9. This CDR3 contains 14 residues. Germline V lookup: CDR1 DFQATT, CDR2 SNEGSKA (reference sequence). CDR3 bases: TGCAGTGCTAACCGGGACAGGGCGTCAAACGAGCAGTACTTC. Protein product: CSANRDRASNEQYF.

The sample holds a few counts of this clonotype. J is TRBJ2-3 and V is TRBV7-9; weak D call: TRBD2 (6 bases). This CDR3 has 17 residues. Looked up from germline, CDR1 is SEHNR and CDR2 is FQNEAQ (reference sequence). The V end was cut by 5 bases, the J end by 0 bases, with 18 bases between. CDR3 in amino acids: CASSPPRLGPSTDTQYF. The CDR3 DNA reads TGTGCCAGCAGCCCGCCCAGACTAGGCCCTAGCACAGATACGCAGTATTTT.

A single count supports this clonotype. The chain uses TRBV13 and TRBJ1-6; 7 nucleotides agree with TRBD1. With V trimmed by 3 bases and J by 7 bases, 3 bases remained unmatched. The CDR3 spans 14 residues. Per the germline V gene, CDR1 is PRHDT and CDR2 is FYEKMQ (reference sequence). This CDR3 reads CASSFKGANSPLHF. CDR3 in DNA: TGTGCCAGCAGCTTTAAGGGGGCAAATTCACCCCTCCACTTT.

This clonotype was counted between two and nine times. The chain couples TRBV10-3 to TRBJ2-7, with D possibly TRBD2 on 6 matching bases. This CDR3 has 15 residues. Germline V gives CDR1 ENHRY, CDR2 SYGVKD. Trimming took off 2 bases at V and 0 bases at J, with 11 bases between the two ends. In DNA form, the CDR3 reads TGTGCCATCAGTGAGACGGGGGATAGCTCCTACGAGCAGTACTTC. It translates to CAISETGDSSYEQYF.

Here the CDR3 reads CSATKTNTEAFF. CDR3 coding DNA: TGCAGTGCGACCAAGACGAACACTGAAGCTTTCTTT. The V and J genes are TRBV20-1 and TRBJ1-1; no definite D call. Germline-derived CDR1 and CDR2 are DFQATT and SNEGSKA (reference sequence). Trimming shortened V by 6 bases and J by 1 base, and 9 bases separated the two germline ends. The CDR3 loop spans 12 amino acids.

This clonotype was counted ten times or more. The genes are TRBV5-6 and TRBJ2-5; TRBD1 aligns across 8 bases. This CDR3 contains 16 residues. CDR1 is SGHDT and CDR2 is YYEEEE in the germline V gene. The V and J ends lost 0 bases and 2 bases, in that order; junction bases with no gene match: 6. The CDR3 is CASSLAGGRGQETQYF. In DNA form, the CDR3 reads TGTGCCAGCAGCTTGGCAGGGGGCAGGGGGCAAGAGACCCAGTACTTC.